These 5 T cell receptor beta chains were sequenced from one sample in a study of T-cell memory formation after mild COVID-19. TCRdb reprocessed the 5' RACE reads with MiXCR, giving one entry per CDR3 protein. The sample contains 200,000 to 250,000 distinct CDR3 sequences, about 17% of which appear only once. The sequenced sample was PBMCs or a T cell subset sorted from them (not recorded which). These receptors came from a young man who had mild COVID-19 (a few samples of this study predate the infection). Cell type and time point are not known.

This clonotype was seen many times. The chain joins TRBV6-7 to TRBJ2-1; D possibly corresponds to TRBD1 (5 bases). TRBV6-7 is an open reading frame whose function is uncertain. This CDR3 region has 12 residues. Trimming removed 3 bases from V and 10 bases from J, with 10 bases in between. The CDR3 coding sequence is TGTGCCAGCAGTTATACCGCAGGGGAGCAGTTCTTC. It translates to CASSYTAGEQFF.

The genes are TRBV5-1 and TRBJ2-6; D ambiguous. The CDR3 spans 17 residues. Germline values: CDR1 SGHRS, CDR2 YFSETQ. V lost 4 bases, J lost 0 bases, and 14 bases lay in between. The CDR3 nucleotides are TGCGCCAGCAGCATCGGAAGGATGAACTCTGGGGCCAACGTCCTGACTTTC. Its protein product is CASSIGRMNSGANVLTF.

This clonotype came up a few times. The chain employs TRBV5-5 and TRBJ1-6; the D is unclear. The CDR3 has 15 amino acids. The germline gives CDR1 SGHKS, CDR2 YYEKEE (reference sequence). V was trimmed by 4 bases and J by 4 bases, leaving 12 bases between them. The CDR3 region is CASSPGRNYNSPLHF. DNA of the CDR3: TGTGCCAGCAGCCCAGGACGCAATTATAATTCACCCCTCCACTTT. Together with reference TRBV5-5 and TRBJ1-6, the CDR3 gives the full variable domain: DAGVTQSPTHLIKTRGQQVTLRCSPISGHKSVSWYQQVLGQGPQFIFQYYEKEERGRGNFPDRFSARQFPNYSSELNVNALLLGDSALYLCASSPGRNYNSPLHFGNGTRLTVT.

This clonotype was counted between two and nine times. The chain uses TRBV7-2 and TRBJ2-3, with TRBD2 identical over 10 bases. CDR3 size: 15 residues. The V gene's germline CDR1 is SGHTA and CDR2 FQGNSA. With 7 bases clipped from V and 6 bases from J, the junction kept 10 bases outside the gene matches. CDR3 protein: CASTNQRGGRDTQYF. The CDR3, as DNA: TGTGCCAGCACCAACCAGCGGGGGGGCCGGGATACGCAGTATTTT.

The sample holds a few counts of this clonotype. CDR3 sequence: CASSADDGIAFF. Here the CDR3 DNA reads TGTGCCAGCAGCGCCGACGACGGAATAGCTTTCTTT. The chain recombines TRBV7-3 with TRBJ1-1; no clear D gene. Germline assignment: CDR1 SGHTA and CDR2 FQGTGA. The CDR3 consists of 12 residues. The ends were cut back, 5 bases at V and 10 bases at J, with 14 bases in the middle.